The clone carrying this T cell receptor (beta chain) was counted a few times. As for time point: patch test 3, about 24 weeks after DPC sensitization. Noted treatment: therapeutic diphenylcyclopropenone sensitization with weekly scalp DPC. Each CDR3 protein is one row after TCRdb ran MiXCR on the RACE reads. This table has about 190,000 distinct CDR3 sequences, about 25% appearing once. This CDR3 is built from 15 residues. CDR1 and CDR2 from the germline V gene are MNHEY and SVGAGI. V shed 0 bases and J shed 2 bases, with 10 bases lying between them. The data originate from a study of human T cells and chemical hapten exposure.

The chain has TRBV6-5 and TRBJ1-2; unclear D gene. The sample was whole blood, taken in connection with sensitization to the hapten diphenylcyclopropenone (DPC). This TCR was recovered from a woman aged 40 to 50 with alopecia areata. Some clones in this sample may be carry-over from other donors' samples. CDR3 coding DNA: TGTGCCAGCAGTTACTCGCGAGTTTCCAACTATGGCTACACCTTC. This codes for CASSYSRVSNYGYTF.